The clone carrying this T cell receptor (beta chain) was detected ten times or more. This entry comes from a study of HIV-infected children after antiretroviral therapy interruption. The overall study: Four children interrupted treatment; four stayed on continuous treatment. Median age was approximately 10 years (interruption) and 7 to 8 years (continuous). Weeks 0, 12, interruption end (24 or 48), and about 3 years post-study gave interruption-arm samples.

As to treatment: PENTA 11 planned treatment interruption arm or continuous ART arm. The CDR3 covers 17 residues. The V end was cut by 5 bases, the J end by 2 bases, with 22 bases between. Looked up from germline, CDR1 is MDHEN and CDR2 is SYDVKM. Unique molecular identifiers were included in an RNA-based 3' RACE TCR library. TCRdb passed the 3' RACE reads through MiXCR, listing each CDR3 protein once. Of some 41,000 distinct CDR3 sequences detected, less than 8.5% appear once; the ten largest clones hold roughly 1%. This receptor was obtained from a pool of human donors with HIV. V and J are TRBV28 and TRBJ2-7; D may match TRBD1 or TRBD2 (5 bases each). The sample in question was CD45RA+ CD4+ T cells from PBMCs, pooled from several time points, obtained from a donor given antiretroviral therapy, either interrupted or continuous. As to subset: naive CD4+ CD45RA+ CD45RO- T cells. Here the CDR3 reads CASSSVKGSGGTYEQYF. The CDR3 DNA follows: TGTGCCAGCAGTAGCGTGAAGGGGTCTGGAGGCACCTACGAGCAGTACTTC.